One sample yielded the 22 T cell receptor beta chains listed below, sequenced in a study of neurological immune-mediated disorders (dated by TCRdb to about 2019). The library was produced with 5' RACE. Sequenced on an Illumina HiSeq 2500. The public reads were quality trimmed at Q25 with fastp and then assembled into clones with MiXCR by TCRdb, keeping productive beta chains. Merged by CDR3 protein, the rows form single entries marked with the most common genes and DNA. The sample records 72,000 or so distinct CDR3 sequences, more than 15% of which are singletons. Of the sample, approximately 15% falls within the top ten clones. Sequencing was done on a sample of PBMCs. These receptors all come from a middle-aged woman in good health.

This clonotype was seen many times. The chain carries TRBV4-1 and TRBJ2-5; no firm D call. The CDR3 extends over 15 amino acids. CDR1 and CDR2 (germline): MGHRA, YSYEKL. V gave up 0 bases and J gave up 3 bases, with 11 bases separating them. CDR3 coding DNA: TGCGCCAGCAGCCAAGATAACGCTCGGGAAGAGACCCAGTACTTC. It encodes CASSQDNAREETQYF.

This clonotype was detected many times. The chain is built from TRBV6-5 and TRBJ2-7; D tentatively fits TRBD1 or TRBD2 (5 bases each). CDR3 length: 14 amino acids. Germline lookup yields CDR1 MNHEY and CDR2 SVGAGI. Trimming pared 9 bases from V and 1 base from J, leaving 16 bases between. The CDR3 protein is CARRDPGESYEQYV. CDR3 sequence (DNA): TGTGCCAGACGGGACCCTGGGGAGTCCTACGAGCAGTACGTC.

Concerning this clonotype: This may come from a read error, since a much larger clone is one base off. The rearrangement links TRBV7-8 to TRBJ2-3; TRBD1 is a possible D gene (6 bases). Trimming left V 6 bases short and J 3 bases short, with 10 bases between. The CDR3 runs to 13 residues. Germline V CDR1 and CDR2: SGHVS, FQNEAQ. Written as DNA, the CDR3 is TGTGCCAGCAGGGGGGCAGCGACAGATACGCAGTATTTT. Its protein is CASRGAATDTQYF.

Ten or more counts support this clonotype. The genes are TRBV27 and TRBJ1-5, with D hard to call. Germline CDR1 and CDR2: MNHEY and SMNVEV (reference sequence). This CDR3 is 14 amino acids long. V gave up 4 bases and J gave up 3 bases, with 10 bases separating them. CDR3 sequence: CASSSWRVNQPQHF. The CDR3 nucleotides read TGTGCCAGCAGTTCTTGGCGGGTCAATCAGCCCCAGCATTTT.

This clonotype occurred many times. The V gene is TRBV7-2, the J gene TRBJ2-3; D not certain. The CDR3 is made up of 14 amino acids. V lost 5 bases, J lost 5 bases, and 14 bases lay in between. Germline V gene sequence: CDR1 SGHTA, CDR2 FQGNSA. The CDR3 nucleotides read TGTGCCAGCAGCGCCGTTACCGAAGAAGATACGCAGTATTTT. Its protein is CASSAVTEEDTQYF.

This clonotype was seen many times. The chain couples TRBV20-1 to TRBJ1-1, with D perhaps matching TRBD1 (6 bases). Looked up from germline, CDR1 is DFQATT and CDR2 is SNEGSKA (reference sequence). The CDR3 is 18 amino acids. Between the trimmed V and J ends, which lost 3 bases and 4 bases, there was a span of 27 bases. The CDR3 sequence: CSARIQGESLGGRTEAFF. The CDR3 DNA reads as TGCAGTGCTAGGATACAGGGCGAATCCTTAGGGGGACGCACTGAAGCTTTCTTT.

This clonotype was counted at least ten times. This CDR3 reads CAISESQEYGYTF. CDR3 sequence (DNA): TGTGCCATCAGTGAGTCGCAGGAATATGGCTACACCTTC. The chain employs TRBV10-3 and TRBJ1-2; D remains unclear. The germline gives CDR1 ENHRY, CDR2 SYGVKD. With 0 bases removed from V and 5 bases from J, the gap between germline ends came to 7 bases. CDR3 length: 13 amino acids.

Ten or more counts support this clonotype. V is TRBV15 and J is TRBJ1-5; perhaps TRBD1 as D (5 bases). CDR1 is LNHNV, CDR2 YYDKDF, per germline (reference sequence). The CDR3 is 14 residues long. The V gene lost 5 bases and the J gene lost 4 bases, with 12 bases spanning the gap. CDR3 in amino acids: CATSEGEINQPQHF. CDR3 DNA: TGTGCCACCAGCGAAGGGGAGATTAATCAGCCCCAGCATTTT.

This clonotype showed up just a few times. The CDR3 region is CASRRDGADTQYF. In nucleotides, the CDR3 is TGTGCCAGCCGCCGAGACGGGGCGGATACGCAGTATTTT. The chain has TRBV6-2 or TRBV6-3 and TRBJ2-3; D tentatively fits TRBD1 or TRBD2 (5 bases each). Germline CDR1 and CDR2: MNHEY and SVGEGT. The V gene lost 8 bases and the J gene lost 6 bases, with 15 bases spanning the gap. This CDR3 comprises 13 residues.

At least ten counts were recorded for this clonotype. This chain uses TRBV20-1 with TRBJ1-4, with a tentative D call TRBD1 (5 bases). The V gene's germline CDR1 is DFQATT and CDR2 SNEGSKA (reference sequence). CDR3 length equals 17 residues. V lost 0 bases and J 0 bases, leaving 14 bases between the germline ends. The CDR3 reads CSARDLRGAATNEKLFF. CDR3 nucleotide sequence: TGCAGTGCTAGAGATCTAAGGGGAGCCGCAACTAATGAAAAACTGTTTTTT.

The chain recombines TRBV10-3 with TRBJ2-3, with a weak D call TRBD2 (6 bases). CDR1 is ENHRY, CDR2 SYGVKD, per germline. The CDR3 runs 15 residues. As DNA, the CDR3 is TGTGCAATCGGTGAACCAACCGGGGGTGGAGATACGCAGTATTTT. Protein sequence: CAIGEPTGGGDTQYF.

The rearrangement uses TRBV20-1 and TRBJ2-5, with 8 bases identical to TRBD1. V trimming: 0 bases; J trimming: 5 bases; junction bases outside the gene matches: 5. CDR3 size: 14 residues. Germline CDR1 DFQATT, CDR2 SNEGSKA (reference sequence). The CDR3 sequence: CSARDRTGRETQYF. Here the CDR3 DNA reads TGCAGTGCTAGAGATCGGACAGGGAGGGAGACCCAGTACTTC.

This clonotype was recorded at least ten times. The gene calls are TRBV12-3 or TRBV12-4 and TRBJ1-1; 8 bases are shared with TRBD1. The CDR3 spans 14 residues. V was pared by 5 bases and J by 6 bases, with 8 bases of the junction left unmatched. In nucleotides, the CDR3 is TGTGCCAGCAGTCCAATACAGGGGGAACCTGAAGCTTTCTTT. It codes for CASSPIQGEPEAFF.

This clonotype has a count of ten or more. The chain couples TRBV7-2 to TRBJ2-2, with TRBD2 matching over 8 bases. The CDR3 runs to 16 residues. J was trimmed by 2 bases and V by 2 bases; bases with no gene match: 4. In germline, CDR1 is SGHTA, CDR2 FQGNSA. The CDR3 region has the DNA TGTGCCAGCAGCTTACGAGCGGGGGAAAACACCGGGGAGCTGTTTTTT. Its translation: CASSLRAGENTGELFF.

The DNA of the CDR3 is TGCAGTGCTAGAGAGCCTGCCACGTACACAGATACGCAGTATTTT. Residues: CSAREPATYTDTQYF. V usage is TRBV20-1 and J usage is TRBJ2-3; D ambiguous. This CDR3 contains 15 residues. Germline assignment: CDR1 DFQATT and CDR2 SNEGSKA (reference sequence). The V and J ends lost 0 bases and 2 bases respectively, with 12 bases between them.

This clonotype was detected many times. The gene calls are TRBV7-8 and TRBJ1-5; TRBD1 aligns across 7 bases. Germline assignment: CDR1 SGHVS and CDR2 FQNEAQ. This CDR3 contains 16 residues. The junction had 8 bases not matched to a gene; V was cut back by 1 base and J by 5 bases. This chain's CDR3 is CASSLEVGDRYQPQHF. The DNA for the CDR3 is TGTGCCAGCAGCTTAGAGGTCGGGGACAGATATCAGCCCCAGCATTTT.

This clonotype was picked up many times. The V and J genes are TRBV12-3 or TRBV12-4 and TRBJ1-5; tentatively, D is TRBD1 (6 bases). CDR3 size: 14 residues. The V and J ends lost 5 bases and 3 bases respectively, with 11 bases between them. This CDR3 is CASSPGTNNQPQHF. The CDR3 nucleotides are TGTGCCAGCAGTCCCGGGACAAACAATCAGCCCCAGCATTTT.

This clonotype was counted many times. CDR3 sequence: CASSQGTASSGNTIYF. The CDR3 DNA reads as TGCGCCAGCAGCCAAGGGACAGCCTCTTCTGGAAACACCATATATTTT. The chain carries TRBV4-3 and TRBJ1-3; maybe TRBD1 (6 bases). V was clipped by 1 base and J by 1 base, with 11 bases between them. The CDR3 runs 16 residues. Per the germline V gene, CDR1 is LGHNA and CDR2 is YSLEER.

This clonotype occurred many times. This chain uses TRBV6-2 or TRBV6-3 with TRBJ2-1; no clear D gene. The V gene's germline CDR1 is MNHEY and CDR2 SVGEGT. The CDR3 extends over 14 amino acids. Trimming removed 7 bases from V and 4 bases from J, with 14 bases in between. The CDR3 here is CASTTTQQYNEQFF. The CDR3 region has the DNA TGTGCCAGCACGACGACTCAACAATACAATGAGCAGTTCTTC.

This clonotype was detected ten times or more. The V call is TRBV10-3, the J call TRBJ1-3; weak D call: TRBD1 (5 bases). Trimming cost V 2 bases and J 0 bases, with 8 bases left between them. From germline, CDR1 is ENHRY and CDR2 SYGVKD. This CDR3 has 15 residues. The CDR3 DNA follows: TGTGCCATCAGTGAGCACGGGGCCTCTGGAAACACCATATATTTT. Encoded protein: CAISEHGASGNTIYF.

This clonotype was seen at least ten times. V usage is TRBV28 and J usage is TRBJ2-2; TRBD2 is a possible D gene (7 bases). V was cut by 6 bases and J by 4 bases, with 18 bases left in between. Germline values: CDR1 MDHEN, CDR2 SYDVKM. This CDR3 has 16 residues. Written as DNA, the CDR3 is TGTGCCAGCAGCCCGTTCGACGGGGGGCCCACCGGGGAGCTGTTTTTT. Encoded protein: CASSPFDGGPTGELFF.

There are many counts of this clonotype. The chain employs TRBV5-1 and TRBJ1-6; 7 nucleotides line up with TRBD1. Germline assignment: CDR1 SGHRS and CDR2 YFSETQ. V shed 4 bases and J 7 bases; nucleotides not matched to a gene: 5. CDR3 size: 14 residues. The CDR3 protein is CASSPGTVNSPLHF. The CDR3 DNA sequence: TGCGCCAGCAGCCCCGGGACAGTCAATTCACCCCTCCACTTT.